This T cell receptor beta chain was documented in a study of T-cell reconstitution after alpha-beta-depleted transplantation in children (dated by TCRdb to about 2016). Broadly, across the study: The study quantitatively tracked T-cell immune reconstitution after TCRalphabeta/CD19-depleted allogeneic hematopoietic cell transplantation in children using TCR repertoire profiling.

The library came from PCR. The sequencer listed for this sample is Illumina HiSeq 2500. To normalize quantification of the TCRbeta repertoire, the TCR libraries were built with molecular barcoding that relied on unique molecular identifiers. TCRdb trimmed the raw reads at Q25, called clones with MiXCR and kept productive beta chains. CDR3 protein duplicates are merged, each entry listing the most common genes and DNA. The sample profile shows hundreds of thousands of distinct CDR3 sequences; about 15% of them were found once. Of the sample, under 1.2% falls within the top ten clones. The table lists this clonotype with many counts. Its antigen remains unidentified. Within one base of it there is no much larger clone, and no base qualities were kept. Trimming takes 5 bases from V and 5 bases from J, and the germline ends sit 22 bases apart. From the germline V gene (reference sequence), CDR1 is MNHEY and CDR2 is SMNVEV. CDR3 length: 17 amino acids, cysteine to phenylalanine. Only CDR3 DNA remains: 51 bases, in frame from the first base.

The clonotype was recovered from a human donor who donated a stem cell graft to a child with acute myeloid leukemia. Here the chain combines TRBV27 and TRBJ2-1, with a weak D call of TRBD1 (6 bases match). The material sequenced was PBMCs from the stem cell graft donor, taken from the stem cell graft. The DNA sequence is as follows: TGTGCCAGCAGTCTTATATCTAGGGGGTTGTCTCACAATGAGCAGTTCTTC. Translated, it reads CASSLISRGLSHNEQFF.